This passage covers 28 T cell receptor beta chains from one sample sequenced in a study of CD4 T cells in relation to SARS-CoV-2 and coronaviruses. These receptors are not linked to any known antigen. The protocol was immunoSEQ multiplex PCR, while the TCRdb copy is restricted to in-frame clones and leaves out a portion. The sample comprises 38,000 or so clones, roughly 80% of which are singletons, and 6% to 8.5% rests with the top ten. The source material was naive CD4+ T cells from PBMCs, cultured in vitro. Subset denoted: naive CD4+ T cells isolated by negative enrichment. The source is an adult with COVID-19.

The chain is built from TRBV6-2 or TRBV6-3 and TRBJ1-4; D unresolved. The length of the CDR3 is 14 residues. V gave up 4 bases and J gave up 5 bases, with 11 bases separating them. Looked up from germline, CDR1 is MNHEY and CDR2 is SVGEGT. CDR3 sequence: CASSFPRINEKLFF. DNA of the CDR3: TGTGCCAGCAGTTTCCCCAGGATCAATGAAAAACTGTTTTTT.

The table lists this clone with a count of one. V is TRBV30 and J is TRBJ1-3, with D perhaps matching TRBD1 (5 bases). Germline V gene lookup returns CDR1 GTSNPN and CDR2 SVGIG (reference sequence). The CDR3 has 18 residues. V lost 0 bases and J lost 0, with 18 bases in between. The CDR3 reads CAWSVGSGGDYSGNTIYF. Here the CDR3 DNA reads TGTGCCTGGAGTGTAGGTTCGGGAGGGGATTACTCTGGAAACACCATATATTTT.

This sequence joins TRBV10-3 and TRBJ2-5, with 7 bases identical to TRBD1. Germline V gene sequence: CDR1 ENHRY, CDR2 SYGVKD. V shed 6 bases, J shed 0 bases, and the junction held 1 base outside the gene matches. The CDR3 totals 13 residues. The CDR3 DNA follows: TGTGCCATCAGGGGGACAGACCAAGAGACCCAGTACTTC. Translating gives CAIRGTDQETQYF.

CDR3 amino acids: CASSLGQGGAEQYF. The CDR3 DNA reads as TGTGCCAGCAGCTTGGGACAGGGGGGGGCGGAGCAGTACTTC. The chain uses TRBV7-8 and TRBJ2-7; the match to TRBD1 covers 11 bases. With V trimmed by 3 bases and J by 7 bases, 5 bases remained unmatched. CDR1 and CDR2 from the germline V gene are SGHVS and FQNEAQ. The CDR3 totals 14 residues.

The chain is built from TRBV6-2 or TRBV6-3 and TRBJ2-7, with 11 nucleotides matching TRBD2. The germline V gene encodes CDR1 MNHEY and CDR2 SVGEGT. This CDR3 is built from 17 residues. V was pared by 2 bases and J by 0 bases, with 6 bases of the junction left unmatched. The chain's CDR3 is CASSYPGTSGFSYEQYF. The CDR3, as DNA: TGTGCCAGCAGTTACCCAGGGACTAGCGGATTCTCCTACGAGCAGTACTTC.

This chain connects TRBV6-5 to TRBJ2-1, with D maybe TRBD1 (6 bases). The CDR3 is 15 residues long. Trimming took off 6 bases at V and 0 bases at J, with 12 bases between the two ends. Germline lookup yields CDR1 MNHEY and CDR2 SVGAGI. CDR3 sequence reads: CASSTTGSSYNEQFF. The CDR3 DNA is TGTGCCAGCAGCACAACAGGGAGCTCCTACAATGAGCAGTTCTTC.

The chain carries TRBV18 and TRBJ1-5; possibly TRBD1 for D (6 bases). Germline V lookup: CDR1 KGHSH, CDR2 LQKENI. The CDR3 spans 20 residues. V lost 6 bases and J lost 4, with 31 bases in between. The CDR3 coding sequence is TGTGCCAGCTCTCATGTAGGACAGTATTCATTTAAGGGTTCGAATCAGCCCCAGCATTTT. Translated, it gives CASSHVGQYSFKGSNQPQHF.

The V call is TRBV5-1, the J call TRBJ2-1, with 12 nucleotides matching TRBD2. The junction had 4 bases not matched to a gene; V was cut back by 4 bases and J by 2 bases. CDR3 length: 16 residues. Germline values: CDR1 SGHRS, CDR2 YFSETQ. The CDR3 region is CASSPGTSGPYNEQFF. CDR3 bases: TGCGCCAGCAGCCCTGGGACTAGCGGGCCCTACAATGAGCAGTTCTTC.

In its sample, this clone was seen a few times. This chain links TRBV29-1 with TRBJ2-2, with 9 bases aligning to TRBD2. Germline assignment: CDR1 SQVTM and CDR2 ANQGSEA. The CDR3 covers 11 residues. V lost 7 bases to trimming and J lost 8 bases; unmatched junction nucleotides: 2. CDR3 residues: CSALAGGELFF. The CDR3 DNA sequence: TGCAGCGCTCTAGCGGGAGGGGAGCTGTTTTTT.

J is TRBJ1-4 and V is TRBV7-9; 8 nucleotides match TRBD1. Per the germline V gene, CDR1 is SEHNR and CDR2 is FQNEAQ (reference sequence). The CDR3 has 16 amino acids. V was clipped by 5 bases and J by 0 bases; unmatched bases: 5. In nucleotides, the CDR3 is TGTGCCAGCAGCCCTGACAGGGGAACAACTAATGAAAAACTGTTTTTT. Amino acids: CASSPDRGTTNEKLFF.

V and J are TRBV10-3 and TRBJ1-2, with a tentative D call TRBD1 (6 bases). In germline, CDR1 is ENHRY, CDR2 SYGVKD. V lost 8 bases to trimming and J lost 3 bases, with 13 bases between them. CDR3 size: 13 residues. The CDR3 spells CAIQGNRDYGYTF. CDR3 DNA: TGTGCCATCCAAGGAAACAGGGACTATGGCTACACCTTC.

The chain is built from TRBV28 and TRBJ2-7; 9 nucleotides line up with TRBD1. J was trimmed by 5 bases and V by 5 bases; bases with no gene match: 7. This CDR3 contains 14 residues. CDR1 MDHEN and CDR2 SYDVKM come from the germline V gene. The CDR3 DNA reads TGTGCCAGCAGTATCGGACAGGGGATAAACGAGCAGTACTTC. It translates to CASSIGQGINEQYF.

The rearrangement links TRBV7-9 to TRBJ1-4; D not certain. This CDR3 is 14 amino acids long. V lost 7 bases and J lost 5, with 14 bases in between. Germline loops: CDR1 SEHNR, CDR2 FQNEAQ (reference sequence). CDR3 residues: CASTEAAANEKLFF. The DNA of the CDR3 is TGTGCCAGCACCGAGGCGGCCGCGAATGAAAAACTGTTTTTT.

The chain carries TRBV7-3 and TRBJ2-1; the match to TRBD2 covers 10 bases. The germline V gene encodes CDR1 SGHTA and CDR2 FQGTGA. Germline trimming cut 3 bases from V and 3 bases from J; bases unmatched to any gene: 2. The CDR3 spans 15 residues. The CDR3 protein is CASSFLAGDYNEQFF. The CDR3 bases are TGTGCCAGCAGCTTCCTAGCGGGAGACTACAATGAGCAGTTCTTC.

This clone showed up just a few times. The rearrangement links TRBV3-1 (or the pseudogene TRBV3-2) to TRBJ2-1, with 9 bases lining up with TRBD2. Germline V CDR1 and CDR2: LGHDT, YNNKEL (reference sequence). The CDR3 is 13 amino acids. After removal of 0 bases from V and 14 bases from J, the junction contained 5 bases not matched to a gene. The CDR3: CASSQERAGGKFF. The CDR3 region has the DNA TGTGCCAGCAGCCAAGAACGAGCGGGAGGAAAGTTCTTC.

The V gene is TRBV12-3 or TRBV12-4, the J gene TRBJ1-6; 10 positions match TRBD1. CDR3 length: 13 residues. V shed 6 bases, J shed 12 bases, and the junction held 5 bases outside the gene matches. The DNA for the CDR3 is TGTGCCAGCAGCGGGACAGGGGTGAGACCCCTCCACTTT. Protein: CASSGTGVRPLHF.

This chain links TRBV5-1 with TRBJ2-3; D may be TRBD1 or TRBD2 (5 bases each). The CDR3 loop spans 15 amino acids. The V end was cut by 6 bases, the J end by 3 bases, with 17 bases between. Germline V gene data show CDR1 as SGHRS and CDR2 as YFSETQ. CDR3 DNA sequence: TGCGCCAGCACCCGGGACGGAAGTATAACAGATACGCAGTATTTT. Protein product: CASTRDGSITDTQYF. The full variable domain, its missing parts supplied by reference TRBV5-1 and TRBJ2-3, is KAGVTQTPRYLIKTRGQQVTLSCSPISGHRSVSWYQQTPGQGLQFLFEYFSETQRNKGNFPGRFSGRQFSNSRSEMNVSTLELGDSALYLCASTRDGSITDTQYFGPGTRLTVL.

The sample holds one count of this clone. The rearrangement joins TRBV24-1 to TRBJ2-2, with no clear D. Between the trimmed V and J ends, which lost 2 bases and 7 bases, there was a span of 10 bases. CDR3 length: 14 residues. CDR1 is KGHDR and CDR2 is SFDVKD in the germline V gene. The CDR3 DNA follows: TGTGCCACCAGTGATTCACTTGGGCGCGGGGAGCTGTTTTTT. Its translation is CATSDSLGRGELFF.

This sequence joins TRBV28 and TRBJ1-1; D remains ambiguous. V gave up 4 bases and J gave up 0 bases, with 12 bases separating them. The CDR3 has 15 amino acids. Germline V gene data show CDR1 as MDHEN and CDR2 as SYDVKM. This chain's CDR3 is CASSSPKGVNTEAFF. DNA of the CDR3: TGTGCCAGCAGTTCCCCGAAGGGTGTGAACACTGAAGCTTTCTTT. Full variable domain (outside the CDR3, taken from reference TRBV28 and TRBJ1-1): DVKVTQSSRYLVKRTGEKVFLECVQDMDHENMFWYRQDPGLGLRLIYFSYDVKMKEKGDIPEGYSVSREKKERFSLILESASTNQTSMYLCASSSPKGVNTEAFFGQGTRLTVV.

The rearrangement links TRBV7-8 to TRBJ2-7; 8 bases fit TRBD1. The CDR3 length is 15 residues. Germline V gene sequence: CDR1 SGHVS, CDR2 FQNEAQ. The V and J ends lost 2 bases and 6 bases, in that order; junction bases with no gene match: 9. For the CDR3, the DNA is TGTGCCAGCAGCTTACAGACAGGGGCCGCCATCGAGCAGTACTTC. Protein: CASSLQTGAAIEQYF.

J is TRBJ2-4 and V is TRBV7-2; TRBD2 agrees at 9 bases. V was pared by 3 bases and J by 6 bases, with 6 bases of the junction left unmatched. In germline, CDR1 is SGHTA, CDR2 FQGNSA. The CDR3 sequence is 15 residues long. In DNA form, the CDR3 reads TGTGCCAGCAGCTTGCGCGGGAGGGAGGGAAACATTCAGTACTTC. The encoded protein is CASSLRGREGNIQYF.

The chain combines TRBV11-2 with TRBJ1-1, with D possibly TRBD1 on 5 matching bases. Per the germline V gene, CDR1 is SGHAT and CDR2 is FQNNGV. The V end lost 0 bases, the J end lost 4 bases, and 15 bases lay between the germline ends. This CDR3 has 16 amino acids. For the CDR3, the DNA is TGTGCCAGCAGCTTAGAGGGTACGGGGGTTGGCACTGAAGCTTTCTTT. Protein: CASSLEGTGVGTEAFF.

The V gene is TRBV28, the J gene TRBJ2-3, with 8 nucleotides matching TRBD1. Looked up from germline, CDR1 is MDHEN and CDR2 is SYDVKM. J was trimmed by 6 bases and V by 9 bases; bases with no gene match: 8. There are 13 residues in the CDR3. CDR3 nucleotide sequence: TGTGCCAGTTACACTCAGGGGGCGGATACGCAGTATTTT. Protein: CASYTQGADTQYF.

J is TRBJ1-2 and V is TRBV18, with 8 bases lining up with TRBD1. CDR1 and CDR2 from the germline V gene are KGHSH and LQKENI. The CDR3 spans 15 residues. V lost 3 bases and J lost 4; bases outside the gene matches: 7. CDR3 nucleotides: TGTGCCAGCTCACCCGGACAGGGTCTAGGCTATGGCTACACCTTC. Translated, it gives CASSPGQGLGYGYTF.

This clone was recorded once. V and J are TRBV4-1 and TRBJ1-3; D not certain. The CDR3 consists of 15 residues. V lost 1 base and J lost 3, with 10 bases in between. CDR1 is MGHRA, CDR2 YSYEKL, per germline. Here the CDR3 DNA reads TGCGCCAGCAGCCAAGTAGAAGGGAGTGGAAACACCATATATTTT. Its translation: CASSQVEGSGNTIYF.

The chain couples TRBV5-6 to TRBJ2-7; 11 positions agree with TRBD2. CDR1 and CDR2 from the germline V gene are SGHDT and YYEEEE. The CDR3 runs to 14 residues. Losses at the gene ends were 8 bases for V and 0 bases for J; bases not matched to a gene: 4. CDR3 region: CARSLAGASYEQYF. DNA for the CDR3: TGTGCCAGATCACTAGCGGGAGCCTCCTACGAGCAGTACTTC.

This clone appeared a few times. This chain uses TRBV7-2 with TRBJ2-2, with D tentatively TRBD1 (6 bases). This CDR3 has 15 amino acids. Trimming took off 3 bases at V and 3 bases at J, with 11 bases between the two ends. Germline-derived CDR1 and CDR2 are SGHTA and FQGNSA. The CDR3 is CASSLKGDDTGELFF. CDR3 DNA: TGTGCCAGCAGCTTGAAGGGGGATGACACCGGGGAGCTGTTTTTT.

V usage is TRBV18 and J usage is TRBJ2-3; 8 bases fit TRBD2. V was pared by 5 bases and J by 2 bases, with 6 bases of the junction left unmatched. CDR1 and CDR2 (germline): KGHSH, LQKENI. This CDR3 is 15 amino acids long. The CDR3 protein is CASSSGLVATDTQYF. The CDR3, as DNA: TGTGCCAGCTCATCGGGACTAGTTGCCACAGATACGCAGTATTTT.